This T cell receptor (beta chain) emerged from a study of cytomegalovirus exposure and HLA in healthy donors. Study summary: Sequencing of some 200 million T cells in an earlier analysis found some 100 million unique TCR beta sequences.

The PCR contained 60 Vbeta and 13 Jbeta primers. The repertoire was sequenced with immunoSEQ multiplex PCR; TCRdb's copy has only in-frame clones and lacks some. The sample records nearly 200,000 clones, approximately 87% being singletons. The CDR3 is 15 amino acids. V lost 4 bases to trimming and J lost 5 bases; unmatched junction nucleotides: 9. Germline CDR1 is MGHRA and CDR2 is YSYEKL. Study outcomes and limitations: Researchers had no immune exposure information except CMV serostatus available. A prior analysis recorded that most TCR beta V segments were productive about 90% or about 30% of the time.

About this clone itself: Antigen specificity is unknown.

Sequenced input: PBMCs. The sequence was obtained from a man aged 25 to 40 in good health and CMV-seronegative. The chain combines TRBV4-1 with TRBJ2-7; 9 bases line up with TRBD2. The CDR3 sequence is CASSPPERGANEQYF. CDR3 nucleotide sequence: TGCGCCAGCAGCCCCCCGGAGCGGGGGGCCAACGAGCAGTACTTC.